This TCR beta chain was found in a study of CD8+ T cells in alopecia areata. Overall study: Affected scalp percentage gauged treated patients' severity. Whole-study results and caveats: Baseline CD8+ expansion's link to response remains uncertain, as there was one nonresponder. Expanded CD8+ clones among the top 100, as well as scalp clonality, were significantly decreased by tofacitinib.

The sample's treatment: oral pan-JAK inhibitor, 5-10 mg twice daily. cDNA reverse transcribed from extracted RNA served as the sequencing template. TCRdb keeps only in-frame clones here, not all; method: immunoSEQ multiplex PCR. The sample shows under 350,000 clones, roughly 64% of them seen only once. Germline values: CDR1 SQVTM, CDR2 ANQGSEA. CDR3 length: 13 residues. V was pared by 4 bases and J by 0 bases, with 0 bases of the junction left unmatched. There are a few counts of this clone. Its antigen is still unknown. The TCR comes from a human donor with alopecia areata. The chain links TRBV29-1 to TRBJ2-7; 10 positions agree with TRBD2. The source material was CD4+ T cells sorted from blood, sampled at week 24, from a patient treated with tofacitinib. The CDR3 nucleotides read TGCAGCGTTGGGACTAGCGGCTCCTACGAGCAGTACTTC. It yields the protein CSVGTSGSYEQYF.